The clone carrying this T cell receptor beta chain was picked up a small number of times. Antigen unknown. Every isolated RNA sample was fully reverse transcribed, so sequencing captured expressed TCRB transcripts. Sequencing used immunoSEQ multiplex PCR; TCRdb keeps in-frame clones, though not all of them. The sample shows hundreds of thousands of clones, approximately 30% of them seen only once. The sample originates from a study of beta chain features in type 1 diabetes. Overall study results and limits: Sampled from patients, naive, central memory and Treg TCRB repertoires appeared more similar than those sampled from healthy donors.

The CDR3 is 15 amino acids. CDR1 is ENHRY and CDR2 is SYGVKD in the germline V gene. J was trimmed by 3 bases and V by 4 bases; bases with no gene match: 0. The TCR sequence derives from a man in his late teens or twenties in good health. The chain joins TRBV10-3 to TRBJ2-5; 15 bases align to TRBD2. The sequencing sample was made of naive CD4+ T cells from blood. Here the CDR3 reads CAISGTSGREETQYF. CDR3 nucleotide sequence: TGTGCCATCAGTGGGACTAGCGGGAGGGAAGAGACCCAGTACTTC.